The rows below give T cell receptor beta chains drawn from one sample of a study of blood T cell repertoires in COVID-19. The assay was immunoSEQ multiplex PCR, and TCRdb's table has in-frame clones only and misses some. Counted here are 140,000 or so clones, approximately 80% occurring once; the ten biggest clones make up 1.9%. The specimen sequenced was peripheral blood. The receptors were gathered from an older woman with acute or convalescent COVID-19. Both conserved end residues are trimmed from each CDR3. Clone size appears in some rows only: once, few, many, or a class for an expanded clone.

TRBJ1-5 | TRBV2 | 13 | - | ASSGQSTSNQPQH
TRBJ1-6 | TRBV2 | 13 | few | ASSEPQGRISPLH
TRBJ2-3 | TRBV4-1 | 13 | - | ASSHRSTLVDTQY
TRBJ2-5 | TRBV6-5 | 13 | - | ATGSVAGYQETQY
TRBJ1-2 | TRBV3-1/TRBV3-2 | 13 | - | ASSQVPGSNYGYT
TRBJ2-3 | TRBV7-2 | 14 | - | ASSLNSGPRIDTQY
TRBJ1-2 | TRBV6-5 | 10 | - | ASSQGRDGYT
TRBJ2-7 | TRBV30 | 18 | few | AWSVRPGTGGRRSSYEQY
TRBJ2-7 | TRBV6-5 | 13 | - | ASSSYPRSGPEQY
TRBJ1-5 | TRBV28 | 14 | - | VSTPADRASNQPQH
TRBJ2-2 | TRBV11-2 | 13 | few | ASSSTGGDSGELF
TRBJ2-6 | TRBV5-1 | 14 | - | ASSLVPGAGANVLT
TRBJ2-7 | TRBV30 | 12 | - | AWSAGASGSEQY
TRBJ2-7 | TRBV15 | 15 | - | ATSREGLIKAGDEQY
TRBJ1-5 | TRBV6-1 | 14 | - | ASSEVPGYSNQPQH
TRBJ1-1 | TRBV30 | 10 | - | AWAGGGTEAF
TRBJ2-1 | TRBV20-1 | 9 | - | GVIWVTEQF
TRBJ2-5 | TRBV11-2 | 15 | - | ASSLDLRLAGAETQY
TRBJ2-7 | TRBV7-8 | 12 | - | ASSPSRLAGEQY
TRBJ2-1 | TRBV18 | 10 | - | ASSPNRLEQF
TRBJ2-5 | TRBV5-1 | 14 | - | ASAGGLAGIKETQY
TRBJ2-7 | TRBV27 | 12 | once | ASSLTVPSYEQY
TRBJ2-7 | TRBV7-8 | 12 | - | ASSLAGTGREQY
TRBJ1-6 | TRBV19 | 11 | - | ASNPGGNSPLH
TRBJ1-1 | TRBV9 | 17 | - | ASSVVSGQGMKLNTEAF
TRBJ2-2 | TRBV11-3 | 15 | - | ASSLDSRGADTGELF
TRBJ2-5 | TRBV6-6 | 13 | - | ASSLTSGYQETQY
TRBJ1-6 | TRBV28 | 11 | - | ASSFLAGSPLH
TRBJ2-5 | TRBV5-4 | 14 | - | ASSLGALAGEETQY
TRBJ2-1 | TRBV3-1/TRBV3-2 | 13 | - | ASSLVGSGIGEQF
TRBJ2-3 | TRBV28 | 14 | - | ASSLFSGGGTDTQY
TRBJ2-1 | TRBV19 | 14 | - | ASSIDRAGLGNEQF
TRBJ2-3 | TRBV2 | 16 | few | ASSEMGTSRPDTDTQY
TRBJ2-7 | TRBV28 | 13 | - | ASTESGRALYEQY
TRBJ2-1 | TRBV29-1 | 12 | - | SVGFTSQNNEQF
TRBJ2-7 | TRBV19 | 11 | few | ASSIDRRSEQY
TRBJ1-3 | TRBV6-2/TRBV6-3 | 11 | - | ASSWDFGNTIY
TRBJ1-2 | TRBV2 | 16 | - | ASSEGPSSEDQVYGYT
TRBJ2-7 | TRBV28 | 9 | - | ASSRRYEQY
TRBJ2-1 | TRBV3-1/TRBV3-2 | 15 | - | ASSQDTLSDTYNEQF
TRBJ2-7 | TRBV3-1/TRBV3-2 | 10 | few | ASSQVGGEQY
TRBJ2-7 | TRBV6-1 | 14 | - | ASSEIGFGRGYEQY
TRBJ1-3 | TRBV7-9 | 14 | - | ASAGQGSFSGNTIY
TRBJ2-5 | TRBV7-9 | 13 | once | ASSLLGAVGETQY
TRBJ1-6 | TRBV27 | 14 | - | ASSLGGPGGYSPLH
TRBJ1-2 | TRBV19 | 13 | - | ASSTQGRANYGYT
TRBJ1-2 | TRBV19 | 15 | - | ASSIKDEGAPNYGYT
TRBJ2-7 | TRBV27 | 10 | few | ASSPGTYEQY
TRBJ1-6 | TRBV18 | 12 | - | ASSPGGGGSPLH
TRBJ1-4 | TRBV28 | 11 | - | ASRPPANEKLF